This T cell receptor (beta chain) was profiled in a study of blood T cell repertoires in COVID-19. Study at large: The cDNA or gDNA used as material had been derived from T cells, B-cell-depleted T cells, or PBMCs.

Libraries were prepared by immunoSEQ multiplex PCR; TCRdb keeps only in-frame clonotypes and omits some of them. This table has about 170,000 clones, around 88% appearing once. Germline-derived CDR1 and CDR2 are SGDLS and YYNGEE. This CDR3 spans 14 amino acids. V was cut by 0 bases and J by 4 bases, with 10 bases left in between. Material for sequencing was PBMCs or T cells enriched from blood (not recorded which). The gene calls are TRBV9 and TRBJ1-1; possibly TRBD1 for D (5 bases). The TCR originated in a woman aged 50 to 65 in a cohort exposed to, infected with or recovered from COVID-19 (not recorded which). DNA for the CDR3: TGTGCCAGCAGCGTAGCGGCAGGGCCCACTGAAGCTTTCTTT. As protein: CASSVAAGPTEAFF.